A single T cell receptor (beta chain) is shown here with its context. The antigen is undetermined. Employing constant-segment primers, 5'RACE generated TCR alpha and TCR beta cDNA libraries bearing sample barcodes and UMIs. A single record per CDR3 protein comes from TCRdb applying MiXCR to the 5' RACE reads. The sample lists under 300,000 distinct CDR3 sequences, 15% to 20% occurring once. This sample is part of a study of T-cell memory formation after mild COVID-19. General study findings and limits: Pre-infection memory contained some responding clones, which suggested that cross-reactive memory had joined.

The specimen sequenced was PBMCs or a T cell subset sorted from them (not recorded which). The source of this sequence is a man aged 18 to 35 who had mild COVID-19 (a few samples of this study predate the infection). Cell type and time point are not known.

CDR3 DNA: TGCGCCAGCAGCTTGGCCAGGGGGCGCAGGATGAACACTGAAGCTTTCTTT. The encoded protein is CASSLARGRRMNTEAFF. The rearrangement links TRBV5-1 to TRBJ1-1; 8 bases agree with TRBD1. Germline values: CDR1 SGHRS, CDR2 YFSETQ. The V and J ends lost 0 bases and 0 bases, in that order; junction bases with no gene match: 7. The CDR3 totals 17 residues.